Listed below are T cell receptor beta chains from one sample, sequenced in a study of cytomegalovirus exposure and HLA in healthy donors. TCRdb's table, derived via immunoSEQ multiplex PCR, lists solely in-frame clones and lacks some. With 150,000 to 200,000 clones in the sample, the ten largest clones hold approximately 6.9%. The sample comprised PBMCs. The receptor set was obtained from a man aged 25 to 45 in good health and CMV-seronegative. CDR3s include the opening cysteine and the closing phenylalanine or tryptophan. A D gene is named only where the DNA matches it firmly.

V: TRBV28; J: TRBJ2-7; D: -; DNA: TGTGCCAGCAGTTTACTTAGCGGAAGCTCCTACGAGCAGTACTTC; CDR3: CASSLLSGSSYEQYF
V: TRBV7-2; J: TRBJ2-1; D: TRBD1; DNA: TGTGCCAGCAGCTTAGCGTCGACAGGGGGCTACAATGAGCAGTTCTTC; CDR3: CASSLASTGGYNEQFF
V: TRBV12-5; J: TRBJ2-2; D: -; DNA: TGTGCTAGTGGTTTGGTATGGGAGGCCCTGAACACCGGGGAGCTGTTTTTT; CDR3: CASGLVWEALNTGELFF
V: TRBV30; J: TRBJ2-2; D: TRBD2; DNA: TGTGCCTTTCTAGCGGGGGGTAGTATCGGGGAGCTGTTTTTT; CDR3: CAFLAGGSIGELFF
V: TRBV7-6; J: TRBJ2-7; D: TRBD2; DNA: TGTGCCAGCAGCGCCGGGGTTAGCGGGGGGACCTACGAGCAGTACTTC; CDR3: CASSAGVSGGTYEQYF
V: TRBV25-1; J: TRBJ1-5; D: -; DNA: TGTGCCAGCAGTGGAGGGCTAGGGACCCAGCATTTT; CDR3: CASSGGLGTQHF
V: TRBV19; J: TRBJ1-2; D: TRBD1; DNA: TGTGCCAGTAGTCCCGGACAGGGCGGATATGGCTACACCTTC; CDR3: CASSPGQGGYGYTF
V: TRBV19; J: TRBJ2-7; D: -; DNA: TGTGCCAGTAGTATCGGTACCCTCGAGCAGTACTTC; CDR3: CASSIGTLEQYF
V: TRBV13; J: TRBJ1-6; D: -; DNA: TGTGCCAGCAGCCCCCGGGACAACGATAATTCACCCCTCCACTTT; CDR3: CASSPRDNDNSPLHF
V: TRBV5-1; J: TRBJ1-1; D: TRBD1; DNA: TGCGCCAGCAGCTTGGAGACAGGGGCCACTGAAGCTTTCTTT; CDR3: CASSLETGATEAFF
V: TRBV5-1; J: TRBJ1-1; D: TRBD1; DNA: TGCGCCAGCAGCTTGGGACAGGGGGGAACTGAAGCTTTCTTT; CDR3: CASSLGQGGTEAFF
V: TRBV20-1; J: TRBJ1-1; D: -; DNA: TGCAGTGCTAGCCAGGACACTGAAGCTTTCTTT; CDR3: CSASQDTEAFF
V: TRBV28; J: TRBJ2-6; D: -; DNA: TGTGCCAGCTGCTCGGCCTTTAGGAGAACTGGGGCCAACGTCCTGACTTTC; CDR3: CASCSAFRRTGANVLTF
V: TRBV2; J: TRBJ2-7; D: TRBD2; DNA: TGTGCCAGCAGTACTGTGGGTAGCGGGACCTACGAGCAGTACTTC; CDR3: CASSTVGSGTYEQYF
V: TRBV27; J: TRBJ1-4; D: -; DNA: TGTGCCAGCAGTCGCGGGCAGGGGATAGGTAATGAAAAACTGTTTTTT; CDR3: CASSRGQGIGNEKLFF
V: TRBV7-3; J: TRBJ2-3; D: TRBD2; DNA: TGTGCCAGCAGCCGAAGCAGGCGGGAGCGCACAGATACGCAGTATTTT; CDR3: CASSRSRRERTDTQYF
V: TRBV5-1; J: TRBJ1-1; D: -; DNA: TGCGCCAGCAGCTTGGCCGACGGGGGGAACACTGAAGCTTTCTTT; CDR3: CASSLADGGNTEAFF
V: TRBV2; J: TRBJ1-3; D: -; DNA: TGTGCCAGCCGTGCTACGGGCTCTGGAAACACCATATATTTT; CDR3: CASRATGSGNTIYF
V: TRBV19; J: TRBJ2-7; D: TRBD1; DNA: TGTGCCAGTAGTAGACAGGGGACCTACGAGCAGTACTTC; CDR3: CASSRQGTYEQYF
V: TRBV6-1; J: TRBJ2-5; D: TRBD2; DNA: TGTGCCAGCAGTGAAGACAACGGGGGGTGGGAGACCCAGTACTTC; CDR3: CASSEDNGGWETQYF
V: TRBV6-6; J: TRBJ2-5; D: TRBD1; DNA: TGTGCCAGCAGTTTAACAGGGGCAGAGACCCAGTACTTC; CDR3: CASSLTGAETQYF
V: TRBV27; J: TRBJ1-5; D: TRBD1; DNA: TGTGCCAGCAGACCCGGACAGGGTAGCAATCAGCCCCAGCATTTT; CDR3: CASRPGQGSNQPQHF